What follows are 9 T cell receptor beta chains derived from one specimen sequenced in a study of T cells in narcolepsy. The protocol was immunoSEQ multiplex PCR, while the TCRdb copy is restricted to in-frame clones and leaves out a portion. The repertoire consists of tens of thousands of clones, with 80% to 85% occurring once and the leading ten covering 4% to 4.5%. The specimen sequenced was memory (CD45RA-) CD4+ T cells from blood. These receptors all come from a human donor in good health.

The V gene is TRBV5-1, the J gene TRBJ1-5; D is perhaps TRBD1 (5 bases). CDR3 length: 15 amino acids. Germline V lookup: CDR1 SGHRS, CDR2 YFSETQ. The V and J ends lost 0 bases and 3 bases respectively, with 10 bases between them. The CDR3 protein is CASSLGDGLNQPQHF. As DNA, the CDR3 is TGCGCCAGCAGCTTGGGGGACGGACTCAATCAGCCCCAGCATTTT.

The V gene is TRBV27, the J gene TRBJ1-2; TRBD1 is a possible D gene (5 bases). V gave up 6 bases and J gave up 0 bases, with 23 bases separating them. CDR1 and CDR2 from the germline V gene are MNHEY and SMNVEV (reference sequence). The CDR3 totals 18 residues. CDR3 in amino acids: CASSPVMAGILSNYGYTF. The DNA for the CDR3 is TGTGCCAGCAGCCCTGTCATGGCAGGGATACTCTCTAACTATGGCTACACCTTC.

This chain joins TRBV5-1 and TRBJ1-2, with D hard to call. Per germline, CDR1 SGHRS and CDR2 YFSETQ. CDR3 length equals 11 residues. V was clipped by 10 bases and J by 4 bases, with 11 bases between them. The DNA of the CDR3 is TGCGCCGCCCAATACCCCTATGGCTACACCTTC. Protein: CAAQYPYGYTF.

V and J are TRBV7-3 and TRBJ2-7; D is perhaps TRBD1 or TRBD2 (6 bases each). Germline V gene lookup returns CDR1 SGHTA and CDR2 FQGTGA. This CDR3 spans 14 amino acids. V shed 4 bases and J shed 6 bases, with 16 bases lying between them. DNA of the CDR3: TGTGCCAGCAGCTCCACAGGGTTGGGGGGCGAGCAGTACTTC. Protein: CASSSTGLGGEQYF.

V gene TRBV29-1 combines with J gene TRBJ2-2; D might be TRBD1 or TRBD2, each matching 6 bases. Trimming pared 7 bases from V and 0 bases from J, leaving 15 bases between. Per the germline V gene, CDR1 is SQVTM and CDR2 is ANQGSEA. The CDR3 spans 15 residues. CDR3: CSAQDGGSNTGELFF. CDR3 coding DNA: TGCAGCGCCCAGGACGGGGGCTCGAACACCGGGGAGCTGTTTTTT.

The genes are TRBV14 and TRBJ2-1; 8 bases align to TRBD1. CDR3 length: 13 residues. Per germline, CDR1 SGHDN and CDR2 FVKESK. V was pared by 0 bases and J by 11 bases, with 3 bases of the junction left unmatched. The CDR3: CASSQDRTGKQFF. The CDR3 DNA reads TGTGCCAGCAGCCAAGACCGGACAGGGAAGCAGTTCTTC.

This clone was seen a single time. This chain connects TRBV9 to TRBJ1-1; maybe TRBD1 (5 bases). V dropped 0 bases and J dropped 4 bases, with 10 bases sitting between them. Germline loops: CDR1 SGDLS, CDR2 YYNGEE. This CDR3 has 14 amino acids. CDR3 coding DNA: TGTGCCAGCAGCGTAGGGGGCTTGGTCACTGAAGCTTTCTTT. This translates into CASSVGGLVTEAFF.

The gene calls are TRBV15 and TRBJ1-3; perhaps TRBD1 as D (5 bases). The CDR3 sequence is 15 residues long. Germline CDR1 and CDR2: LNHNV and YYDKDF (reference sequence). Trimming took 3 bases from V and 2 from J, leaving 11 bases between them. The DNA for the CDR3 is TGTGCCACCAGCAGTGGGTTGACAGCTGGAAACACCATATATTTT. It specifies CATSSGLTAGNTIYF.

The chain links TRBV4-3 to TRBJ2-5; 8 bases line up with TRBD2. V gave up 1 base and J gave up 5 bases; unmatched junction bases: 15. CDR3 length: 18 amino acids. Germline CDR1 and CDR2: LGHNA and YSLEER. CDR3 residues: CASSQVGSGERRGETQYF. The CDR3 nucleotides read TGCGCCAGCAGCCAAGTCGGTAGCGGGGAAAGAAGAGGGGAGACCCAGTACTTC.